A selection of T cell receptor beta chains follows, all from one sample in a study of regulatory T cells in long-lasting Graves disease. TCRdb redid the calling of the multiplex PCR reads with MiXCR, one entry per CDR3 protein. The table records approximately 540,000 distinct CDR3 sequences, more than 10% of them present only once. This sample also appeared in a second study, on T cells in Graves' hyperthyroidism and ophthalmopathy.

The sample was peripheral blood mononuclear cells (PBMCs), taken at new diagnosis, from a patient treated with antithyroid drugs. All receptors derive from a woman aged 25 to 45 with Graves disease. The CDR3 runs from the conserved cysteine through the conserved F or W. Each record gives: D gene, J gene, CDR3 length, V gene, clone size, CDR3 protein, CDR3 DNA. A D gene is named only where the DNA matches it firmly. Only part of the rows carry a size: once, few, many, or a class if the clone is expanded.

D: TRBD2
J: TRBJ2-3
length: 15
V: TRBV12-3/TRBV12-4
size: many
CDR3: CASSSSGRGGDTQYF
DNA: TGTGCCAGCAGTTCTAGCGGGAGGGGGGGAGATACGCAGTATTTT

D: -
J: TRBJ1-1
length: 15
V: TRBV6-2/TRBV6-3
size: -
CDR3: CASSPISRSNTEAFF
DNA: TGTGCCAGCAGTCCGATCTCGAGATCGAACACTGAAGCTTTCTTT

D: TRBD2
J: TRBJ2-1
length: 18
V: TRBV11-1
size: -
CDR3: CASGWTSGSFGLTNEQFF
DNA: TGTGCCAGCGGCTGGACTAGCGGGAGTTTCGGCCTCACCAATGAGCAGTTCTTC

D: TRBD2
J: TRBJ2-3
length: 19
V: TRBV28
size: many
CDR3: CASSPYFVKYGRARDTQYF
DNA: TGTGCCAGCAGTCCTTATTTCGTTAAGTACGGGAGGGCCAGGGATACGCAGTATTTT

D: TRBD2
J: TRBJ2-1
length: 15
V: TRBV20-1
size: few
CDR3: CSATALGLAYNEQFF
DNA: TGCAGTGCTACCGCCCTGGGACTAGCCTACAATGAGCAGTTCTTC

D: TRBD2
J: TRBJ2-3
length: 16
V: TRBV6-1
size: -
CDR3: CASSTIAGGPEDTQYF
DNA: TGTGCCAGCAGTACAATAGCGGGAGGGCCAGAAGATACGCAGTATTTT

D: -
J: TRBJ2-2
length: 15
V: TRBV7-3
size: -
CDR3: CASSSRAGNTGELFF
DNA: TGTGCCAGCAGCTCCAGGGCGGGGAACACCGGGGAGCTGTTTTTT

D: -
J: TRBJ2-5
length: 13
V: TRBV3-1
size: once
CDR3: CASSHQGGETQYF
DNA: TGTGCCAGCAGCCATCAAGGGGGTGAGACCCAGTACTTC

D: TRBD1
J: TRBJ1-4
length: 13
V: TRBV30
size: -
CDR3: CAWVGQGRGKLFF
DNA: TGTGCCTGGGTGGGACAGGGCCGCGGGAAACTGTTTTTT

D: -
J: TRBJ2-1
length: 16
V: TRBV7-2
size: many
CDR3: CASSFRRDPGENEQFF
DNA: TGTGCCAGCAGCTTCCGCCGGGACCCAGGGGAGAATGAGCAGTTCTTC

D: -
J: TRBJ2-3
length: 15
V: TRBV6-2/TRBV6-3
size: -
CDR3: CASSYFLPGTDTQYF
DNA: TGTGCCAGCAGTTACTTCCTCCCGGGGACAGATACGCAGTATTTT

D: TRBD2
J: TRBJ2-2
length: 15
V: TRBV5-6
size: few
CDR3: CASSLGTRLTGELFF
DNA: TGTGCCAGCAGCCTCGGGACTAGACTCACCGGGGAGCTGTTTTTT

D: TRBD2
J: TRBJ2-7
length: 15
V: TRBV6-1
size: few
CDR3: CASLMATSGIYEQYF
DNA: TGTGCCAGCCTCATGGCTACTAGCGGGATATACGAGCAGTACTTC

D: -
J: TRBJ2-1
length: 16
V: TRBV28
size: many
CDR3: CASSPSGLGSYNEQFF
DNA: TGTGCCAGCAGCCCCTCCGGTCTGGGCTCCTACAATGAGCAGTTCTTC